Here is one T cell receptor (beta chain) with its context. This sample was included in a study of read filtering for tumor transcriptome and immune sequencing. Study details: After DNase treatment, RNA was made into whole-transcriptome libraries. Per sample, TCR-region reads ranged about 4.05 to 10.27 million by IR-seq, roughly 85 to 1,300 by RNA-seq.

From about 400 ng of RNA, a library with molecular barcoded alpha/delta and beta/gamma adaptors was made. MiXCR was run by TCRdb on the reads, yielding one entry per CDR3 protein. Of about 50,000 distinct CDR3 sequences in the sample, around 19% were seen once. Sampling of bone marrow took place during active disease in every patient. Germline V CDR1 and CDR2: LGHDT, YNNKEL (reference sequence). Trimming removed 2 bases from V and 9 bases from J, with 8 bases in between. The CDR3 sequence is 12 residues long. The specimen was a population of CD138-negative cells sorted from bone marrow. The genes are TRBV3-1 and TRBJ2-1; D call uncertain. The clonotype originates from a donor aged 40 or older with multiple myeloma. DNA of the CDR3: TGTGCCAGCAGCCAAAACAAGGGTGAGCAGTTCTTC. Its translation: CASSQNKGEQFF.